This T cell receptor (beta chain) appears in the sequencing data of a study of T-cell memory formation after mild COVID-19 (dated by TCRdb to 2020 to 2023). About the study as a whole: Most TCR sequence clusters were specific to one of the two donors. T-cell clones expanding and contracting after mild COVID-19 in a couple of donors were tracked by longitudinal TCRalpha and TCRbeta repertoire sequencing. Two young, previously healthy adult volunteers made up the cohort, one male and one female.

Sequencing relied on an Illumina NovaSeq 6000. TCRalpha and TCRbeta cDNA libraries were built by 5'RACE with constant-segment primers, adding sample barcodes and unique molecular identifiers. Trizol reagent was used to extract RNA from every sample. Libraries were amplified in two PCR steps, with a second sample barcode and Illumina TruSeq adapters added in the second step. Sequencing of libraries was performed on an Illumina NovaSeq with 2 x 150 bp paired-end reads. The study's own analysis went as follows. With migec v1.2.7, reads were demultiplexed and then collapsed into UMI-guided consensus sequences. Using mixcr v2.1.11, UMI consensuses were aligned to TRA and TRB V and J templates and then assembled into clonotypes. A clonotype was counted as expanded or contracted only if both edgeR and NoisET called the change significant, with noise models trained on biological replicates. For edgeR calls, the cutoffs were a false discovery rate-adjusted p below 0.01 and a log2 fold-change threshold of 1. As an exploratory analysis of dynamics, max-normalized trajectories of the 1000 most abundant clonotypes were examined with PCA combined with hierarchical clustering. Separately sequenced CD4+ and CD8+ repertoires were used to assign the CD4 or CD8 phenotype of responding clones. TCRdb passed the public sequencing reads through fastp at Q25 and MiXCR, retaining productive beta sequences. One record per CDR3 amino acid sequence lists the most common genes and DNA. The V and J calls and clone size are TCRdb's, not the authors'. The sample contains tens of thousands of distinct CDR3 sequences, over 5% of them found a single time. The ten most abundant clones make up 0.81% of the sample.

Ficoll-Paque density gradient centrifugation was the method used to isolate PBMCs. Overall study results and their limits: Balanced CD4/CD8 phenotypes were observed for clones contracting from day 15 to 85, whereas a bias towards CD4+ was observed for a second wave of clones expanding from day 15 to 37. Contracting CD4+ clones turned up mainly in the CM and EM memory subsets, whereas EMRA was where CD8+ clones were enriched. The detection of some responding clones in pre-infection memory suggests that pre-existing cross-reactive memory T cells joined the SARS-CoV-2 response. The study included only two mild cases, and larger cohorts that include severe cases with pre-infection samples were judged to be necessary. SARS-CoV-2 specificity was not confirmed for the second-wave clones peaking on day 37.

Concerning this clonotype: Which antigen it targets is not known. A much larger clone lies one base from this, so it may be a read error.

From its cysteine to its phenylalanine, the CDR3 spans 14 amino acids. Of the read, only the CDR3 DNA is kept; its 42 bases are in frame from base 1. Relative to germline, V is missing 3 bases and J is missing 5 bases, with 4 bases of the junction outside any gene match. The TCR comes from an adult who had mild COVID-19 (a few samples of this study predate the infection). The sample titles of this study are shuffled in the database, so cell type and time point are left out. This receptor chain uses TRBV12-3 or TRBV12-4 and TRBJ2-3; 8 central bases correspond to TRBD2. Sequenced material: PBMCs or a T cell subset sorted from them (not recorded which). The CDR3 here reads CASSFGGGRDTQYF. The sequenced DNA: TGTGCCAGCAGTTTCGGCGGGGGGAGAGATACGCAGTATTTT.